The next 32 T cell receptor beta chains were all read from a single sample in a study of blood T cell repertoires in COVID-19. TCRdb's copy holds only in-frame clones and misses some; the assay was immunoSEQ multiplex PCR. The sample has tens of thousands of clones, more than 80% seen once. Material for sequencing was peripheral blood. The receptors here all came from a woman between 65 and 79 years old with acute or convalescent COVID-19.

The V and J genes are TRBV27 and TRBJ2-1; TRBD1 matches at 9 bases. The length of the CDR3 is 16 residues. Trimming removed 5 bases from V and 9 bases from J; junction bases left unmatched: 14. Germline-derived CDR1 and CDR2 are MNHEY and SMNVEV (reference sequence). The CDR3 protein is CASSQPPGQGSIEQFF. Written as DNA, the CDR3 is TGTGCCAGCAGTCAACCTCCGGGACAGGGTTCGATTGAGCAGTTCTTC.

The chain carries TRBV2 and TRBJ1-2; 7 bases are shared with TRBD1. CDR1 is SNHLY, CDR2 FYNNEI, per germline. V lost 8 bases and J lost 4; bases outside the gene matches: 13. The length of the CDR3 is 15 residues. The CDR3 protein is CASAIIPGTAYGYTF. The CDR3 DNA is TGTGCCAGCGCAATAATCCCCGGGACAGCCTATGGCTACACCTTC.

The CDR3 bases are TGTGCCAGCAGCTTGGAGCCCCGCGGAAGGAACGAGCAGTACTTC. Its translation: CASSLEPRGRNEQYF. The chain employs TRBV7-2 and TRBJ2-7, with unresolved D. The germline gives CDR1 SGHTA, CDR2 FQGNSA. Trimming shortened V by 3 bases and J by 5 bases, and 17 bases separated the two germline ends. The CDR3 covers 15 residues.

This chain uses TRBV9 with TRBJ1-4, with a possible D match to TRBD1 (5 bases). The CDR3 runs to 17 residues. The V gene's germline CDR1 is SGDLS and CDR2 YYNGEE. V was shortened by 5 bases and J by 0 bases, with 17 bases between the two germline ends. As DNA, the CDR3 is TGTGCCAGCAGTGCCAGAGGGGACTGGGCAACTAATGAAAAACTGTTTTTT. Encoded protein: CASSARGDWATNEKLFF.

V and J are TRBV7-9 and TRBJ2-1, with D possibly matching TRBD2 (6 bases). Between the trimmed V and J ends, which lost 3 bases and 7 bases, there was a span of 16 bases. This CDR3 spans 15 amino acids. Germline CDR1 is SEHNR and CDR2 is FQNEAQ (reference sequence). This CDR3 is CASSLWRGRRNEQFF. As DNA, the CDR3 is TGTGCCAGCAGCTTGTGGAGGGGCCGCAGGAATGAGCAGTTCTTC.

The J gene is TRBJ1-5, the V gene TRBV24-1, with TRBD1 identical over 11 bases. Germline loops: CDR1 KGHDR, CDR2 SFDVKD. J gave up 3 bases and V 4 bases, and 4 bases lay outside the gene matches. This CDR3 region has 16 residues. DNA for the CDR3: TGTGCCACCAGTGACTCGGGACAGGGGGTCAATCAGCCCCAGCATTTT. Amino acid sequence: CATSDSGQGVNQPQHF.

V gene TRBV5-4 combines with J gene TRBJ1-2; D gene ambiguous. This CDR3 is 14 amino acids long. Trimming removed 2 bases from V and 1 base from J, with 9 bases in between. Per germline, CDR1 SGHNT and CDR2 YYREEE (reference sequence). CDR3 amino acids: CASSFSEINYGYTF. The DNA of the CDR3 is TGTGCCAGCAGCTTTTCTGAGATTAACTATGGCTACACCTTC.

Written as DNA, the CDR3 is TGTGCCAGCAGTGACCACAGGGGGCTCGACGAAAAACTGTTTTTT. This translates into CASSDHRGLDEKLFF. The chain recombines TRBV6-4 with TRBJ1-4; 9 bases match TRBD1. Per the germline V gene, CDR1 is MRHNA and CDR2 is SNTAGT. The length of the CDR3 is 15 residues. With 2 bases clipped from V and 8 bases from J, the junction kept 6 bases outside the gene matches.

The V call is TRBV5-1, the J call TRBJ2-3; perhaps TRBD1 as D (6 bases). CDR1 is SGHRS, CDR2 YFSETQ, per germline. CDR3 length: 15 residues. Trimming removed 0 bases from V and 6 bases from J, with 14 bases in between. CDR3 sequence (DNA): TGCGCCAGCAGCTTGGGGGGCAGGGGATGGGATACGCAGTATTTT. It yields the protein CASSLGGRGWDTQYF.

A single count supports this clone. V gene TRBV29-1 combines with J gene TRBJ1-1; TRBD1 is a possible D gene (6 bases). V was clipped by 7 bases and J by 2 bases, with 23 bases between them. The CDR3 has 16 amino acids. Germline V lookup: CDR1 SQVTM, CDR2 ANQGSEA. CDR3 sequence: CSGVGPADRSNTEAFF. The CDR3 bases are TGCAGCGGCGTGGGGCCCGCCGACAGGAGTAACACTGAAGCTTTCTTT. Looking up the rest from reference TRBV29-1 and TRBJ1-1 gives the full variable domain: SAVISQKPSRDICQRGTSLTIQCQVDSQVTMMFWYRQQPGQSLTLIATANQGSEATYESGFVIDKFPISRPNLTFSTLTVSNMSPEDSSIYLCSGVGPADRSNTEAFFGQGTRLTVV.

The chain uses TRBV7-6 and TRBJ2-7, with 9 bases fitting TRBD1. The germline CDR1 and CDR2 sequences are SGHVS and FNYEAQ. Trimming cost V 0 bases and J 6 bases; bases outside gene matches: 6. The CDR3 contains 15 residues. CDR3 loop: CASSLATGGSVEQYF. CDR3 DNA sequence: TGTGCCAGCAGCTTAGCGACAGGGGGTTCCGTCGAGCAGTACTTC.

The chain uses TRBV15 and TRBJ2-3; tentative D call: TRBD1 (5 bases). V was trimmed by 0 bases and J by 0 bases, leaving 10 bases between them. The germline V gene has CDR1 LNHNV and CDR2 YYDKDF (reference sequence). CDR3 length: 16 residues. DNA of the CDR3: TGTGCCACCAGCAGAGATGCAGGGCGTAGCACAGATACGCAGTATTTT. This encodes CATSRDAGRSTDTQYF. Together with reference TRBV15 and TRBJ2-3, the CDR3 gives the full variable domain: DAMVIQNPRYQVTQFGKPVTLSCSQTLNHNVMYWYQQKSSQAPKLLFHYYDKDFNNEADTPDNFQSRRPNTSFCFLDIRSPGLGDTAMYLCATSRDAGRSTDTQYFGPGTRLTVL.

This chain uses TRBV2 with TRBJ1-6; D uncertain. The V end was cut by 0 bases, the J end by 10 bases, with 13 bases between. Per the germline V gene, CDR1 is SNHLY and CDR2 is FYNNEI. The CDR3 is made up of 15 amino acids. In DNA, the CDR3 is TGTGCCAGCAGTGAAGCGGAGGTTGCGGCGTCACCCCTCCACTTT. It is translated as CASSEAEVAASPLHF.

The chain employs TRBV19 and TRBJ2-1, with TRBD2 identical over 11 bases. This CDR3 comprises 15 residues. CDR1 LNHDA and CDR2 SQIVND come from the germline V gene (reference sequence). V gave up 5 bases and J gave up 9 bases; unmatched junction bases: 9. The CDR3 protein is CASSPRLAGGGEQFF. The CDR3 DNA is TGTGCCAGTAGTCCCCGTCTAGCGGGGGGTGGTGAGCAGTTCTTC.

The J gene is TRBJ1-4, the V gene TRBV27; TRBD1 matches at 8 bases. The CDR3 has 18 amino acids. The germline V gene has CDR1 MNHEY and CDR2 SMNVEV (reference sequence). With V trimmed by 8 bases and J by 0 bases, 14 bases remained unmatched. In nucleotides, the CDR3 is TGTGCCAGCGCCCCGACAGGGGCCCTCTTTGCAACTAATGAAAAACTGTTTTTT. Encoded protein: CASAPTGALFATNEKLFF.

For the CDR3, the DNA is TGTGCCACCAGGGATATGGGAGCAACCGGGGAGCTGTTTTTT. The encoded protein is CATRDMGATGELFF. The gene calls are TRBV24-1 and TRBJ2-2; tentatively, D is TRBD2 (5 bases). The CDR3 runs to 14 residues. From germline, CDR1 is KGHDR and CDR2 SFDVKD. Trimming left V 7 bases short and J 5 bases short, with 13 bases between.

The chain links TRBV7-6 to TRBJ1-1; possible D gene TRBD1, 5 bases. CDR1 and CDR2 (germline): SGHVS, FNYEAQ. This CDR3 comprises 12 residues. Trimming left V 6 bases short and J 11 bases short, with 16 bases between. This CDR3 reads CASSRGTGGAFF. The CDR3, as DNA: TGTGCCAGCAGTAGGGGCACGGGTGGCGCTTTCTTT.

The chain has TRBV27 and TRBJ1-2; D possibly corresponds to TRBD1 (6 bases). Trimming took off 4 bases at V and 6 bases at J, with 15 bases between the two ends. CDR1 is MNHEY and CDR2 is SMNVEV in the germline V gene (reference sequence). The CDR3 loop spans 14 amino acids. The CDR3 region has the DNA TGTGCCAGCAGTTCACGACAGGTTGGGAATGGCTACACCTTC. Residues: CASSSRQVGNGYTF.

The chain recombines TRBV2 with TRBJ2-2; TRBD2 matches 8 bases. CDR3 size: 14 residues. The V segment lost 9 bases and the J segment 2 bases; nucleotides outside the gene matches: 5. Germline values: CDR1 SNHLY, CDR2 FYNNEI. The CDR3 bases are TGTGCCAGTACTAGCGGAGATAACACCGGGGAGCTGTTTTTT. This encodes CASTSGDNTGELFF. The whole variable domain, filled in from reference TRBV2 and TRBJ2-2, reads EPEVTQTPSHQVTQMGQEVILRCVPISNHLYFYWYRQILGQKVEFLVSFYNNEISEKSEIFDDQFSVERPDGSNFTLKIRSTKLEDSAMYFCASTSGDNTGELFFGEGSRLTVL.

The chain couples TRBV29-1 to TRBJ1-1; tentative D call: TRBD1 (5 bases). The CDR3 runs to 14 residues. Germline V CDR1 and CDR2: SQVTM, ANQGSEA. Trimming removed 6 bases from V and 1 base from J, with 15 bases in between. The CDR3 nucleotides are TGCAGCGTCCTGACAGAAAATAAGAACACTGAAGCTTTCTTT. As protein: CSVLTENKNTEAFF.

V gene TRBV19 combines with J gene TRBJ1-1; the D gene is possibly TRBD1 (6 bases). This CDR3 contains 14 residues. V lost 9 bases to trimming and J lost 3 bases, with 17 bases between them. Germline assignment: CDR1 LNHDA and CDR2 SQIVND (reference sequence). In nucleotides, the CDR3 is TGTGCCAGCGAGAACAGGGTTTCGGACACTGAAGCTTTCTTT. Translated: CASENRVSDTEAFF.

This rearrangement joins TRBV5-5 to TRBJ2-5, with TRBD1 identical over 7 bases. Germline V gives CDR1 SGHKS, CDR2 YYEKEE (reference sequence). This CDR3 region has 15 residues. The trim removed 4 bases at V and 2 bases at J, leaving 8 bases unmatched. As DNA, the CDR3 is TGTGCCAGCAGCCAGGGGGTTGGTGGACAAGAGACCCAGTACTTC. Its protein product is CASSQGVGGQETQYF.

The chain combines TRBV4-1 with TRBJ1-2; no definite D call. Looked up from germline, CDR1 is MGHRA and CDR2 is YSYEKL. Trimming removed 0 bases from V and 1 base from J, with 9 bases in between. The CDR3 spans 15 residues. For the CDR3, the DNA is TGCGCCAGCAGCCAAGAGGCAGGAATTAACTATGGCTACACCTTC. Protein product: CASSQEAGINYGYTF.

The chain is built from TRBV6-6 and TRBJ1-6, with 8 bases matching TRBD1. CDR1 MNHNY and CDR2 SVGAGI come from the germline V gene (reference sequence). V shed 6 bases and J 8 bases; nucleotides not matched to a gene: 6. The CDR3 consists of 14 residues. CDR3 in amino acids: CASSWTGTDSPLHF. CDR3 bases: TGTGCCAGCAGCTGGACAGGGACGGATTCACCCCTCCACTTT.

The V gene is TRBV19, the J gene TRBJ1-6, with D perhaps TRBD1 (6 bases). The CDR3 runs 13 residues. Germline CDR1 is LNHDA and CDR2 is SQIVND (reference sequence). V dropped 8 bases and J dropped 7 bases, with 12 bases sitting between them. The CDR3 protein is CASAQQGNSPLHF. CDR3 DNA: TGTGCCAGTGCCCAGCAGGGGAATTCACCCCTCCACTTT.

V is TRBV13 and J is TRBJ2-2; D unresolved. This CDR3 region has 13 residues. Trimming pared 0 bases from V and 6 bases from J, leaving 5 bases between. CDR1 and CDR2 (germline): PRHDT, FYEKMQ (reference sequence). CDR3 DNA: TGTGCCAGCAGCTTAGGATATTCCGGGGAGCTGTTTTTT. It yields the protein CASSLGYSGELFF.

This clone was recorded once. The CDR3 sequence: CASSKRLAGGQDTGELFF. The DNA of the CDR3 is TGTGCCAGCAGCAAAAGACTAGCGGGGGGCCAGGACACCGGGGAGCTGTTTTTT. The genes are TRBV7-3 and TRBJ2-2, with 13 bases lining up with TRBD2. The germline gives CDR1 SGHTA, CDR2 FQGTGA. CDR3 length: 18 amino acids. J lost 3 bases, V lost 5 bases, and 9 bases had no gene match.

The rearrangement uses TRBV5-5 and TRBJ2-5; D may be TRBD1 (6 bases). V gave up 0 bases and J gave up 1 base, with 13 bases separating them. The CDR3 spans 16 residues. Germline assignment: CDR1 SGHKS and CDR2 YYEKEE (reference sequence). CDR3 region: CASSLAPQGPQETQYF. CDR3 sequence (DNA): TGTGCCAGCAGCTTGGCCCCGCAGGGGCCCCAAGAGACCCAGTACTTC. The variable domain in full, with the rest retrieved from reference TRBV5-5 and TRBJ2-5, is DAGVTQSPTHLIKTRGQQVTLRCSPISGHKSVSWYQQVLGQGPQFIFQYYEKEERGRGNFPDRFSARQFPNYSSELNVNALLLGDSALYLCASSLAPQGPQETQYFGPGTRLLVL.

CDR3 nucleotide sequence: TGTGCCAGCAGCCGGACACCCCCAGGAGCCGGGGAGCTGTTTTTT. Amino acid sequence: CASSRTPPGAGELFF. The chain employs TRBV14 and TRBJ2-2; tentatively, D is TRBD1 (5 bases). Germline lookup yields CDR1 SGHDN and CDR2 FVKESK. V was pared by 4 bases and J by 6 bases, with 15 bases between. The CDR3 consists of 15 residues.

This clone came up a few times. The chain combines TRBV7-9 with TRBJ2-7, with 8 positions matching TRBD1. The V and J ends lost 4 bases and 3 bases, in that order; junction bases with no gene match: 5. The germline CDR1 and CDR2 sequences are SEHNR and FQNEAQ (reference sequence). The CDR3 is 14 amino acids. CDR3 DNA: TGTGCCAGCAGCTGGACAGGGTTTGTCTACGAGCAGTACTTC. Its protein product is CASSWTGFVYEQYF.

The CDR3 DNA reads as TGTGCCAGCAGTGCTTCACTCTCGGGGACTACAGATACGCAGTATTTT. This translates into CASSASLSGTTDTQYF. This chain uses TRBV6-1 with TRBJ2-3; maybe TRBD2 (6 bases). CDR1 is MNHNS and CDR2 is SASEGT in the germline V gene. The CDR3 has 16 amino acids. V lost 4 bases and J lost 3, with 17 bases in between.

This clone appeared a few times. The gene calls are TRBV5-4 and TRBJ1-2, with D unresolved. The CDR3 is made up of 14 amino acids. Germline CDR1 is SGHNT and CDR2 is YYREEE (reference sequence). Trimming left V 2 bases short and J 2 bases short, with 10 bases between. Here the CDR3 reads CASSFGGSNYGYTF. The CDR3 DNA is TGTGCCAGCAGCTTCGGAGGTTCAAACTATGGCTACACCTTC.